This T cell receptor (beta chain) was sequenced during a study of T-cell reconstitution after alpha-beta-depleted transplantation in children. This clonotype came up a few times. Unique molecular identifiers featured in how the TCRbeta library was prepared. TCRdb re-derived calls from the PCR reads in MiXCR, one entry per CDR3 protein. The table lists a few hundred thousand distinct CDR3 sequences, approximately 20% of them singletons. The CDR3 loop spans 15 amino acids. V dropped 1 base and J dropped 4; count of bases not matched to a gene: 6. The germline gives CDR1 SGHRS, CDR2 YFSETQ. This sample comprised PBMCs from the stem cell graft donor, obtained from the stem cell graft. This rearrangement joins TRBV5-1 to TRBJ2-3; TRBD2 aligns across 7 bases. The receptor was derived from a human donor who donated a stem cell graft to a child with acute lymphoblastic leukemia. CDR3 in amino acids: CASSLSGGVPDTQYF. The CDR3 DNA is TGCGCCAGCAGCTTGTCGGGAGGAGTTCCAGATACGCAGTATTTT.